These 27 T cell receptor beta chains originate from one sample sequenced in a study of radiation and T cells in renal cell carcinoma (dated by TCRdb to 2020 to 2021). Sample time point, as interpreted from the label and publication: blood 4 weeks post-SBRT, at nephrectomy. The treatment or condition label, as the study defines it: 15 Gy SBRT to primary tumor, nephrectomy 4 weeks later. Libraries were constructed by the immunoSEQ multiplex PCR assay. As stored in TCRdb, this immuneACCESS dataset retains in-frame rearrangements with V and J assigned. A fraction of the clones does not appear; measured against another copy, unresolved V genes explain less than half of the discrepancy, and the remainder lacks a known reason. The sample yields 150,000 or so clones; about 85% were counted once. The ten largest account for over 9% of the sample. This sample comprised blood, obtained from a patient whose treatment included radiotherapy and nephrectomy. The receptors originated from a woman aged 45-60 years with renal cell carcinoma.

This chain links TRBV9 with TRBJ2-7; D is unclear. The V end was cut by 0 bases, the J end by 2 bases, with 12 bases between. Germline V gives CDR1 SGDLS, CDR2 YYNGEE. This CDR3 is 15 amino acids long. CDR3 DNA sequence: TGTGCCAGCAGCGTAGCTCCAGAGTTTACCTACGAGCAGTACTTC. This codes for CASSVAPEFTYEQYF.

J is TRBJ2-2 and V is TRBV6-6; 7 nucleotides agree with TRBD2. The CDR3 is made up of 15 amino acids. With V trimmed by 4 bases and J by 4 bases, 6 bases remained unmatched. The V gene's germline CDR1 is MNHNY and CDR2 SVGAGI (reference sequence). The CDR3 DNA reads as TGTGCCAGCAGTTCGACTAGCTGGAGCACCGGGGAGCTGTTTTTT. Residues: CASSSTSWSTGELFF.

The chain uses TRBV19 and TRBJ1-3; D may be TRBD1 (6 bases). Germline assignment: CDR1 LNHDA and CDR2 SQIVND (reference sequence). V dropped 5 bases and J dropped 0 bases, with 14 bases sitting between them. This CDR3 contains 16 residues. CDR3 loop: CASSETLDSSGNTIYF. CDR3 coding DNA: TGTGCCAGTAGTGAGACCCTGGACAGCTCTGGAAACACCATATATTTT.

The CDR3 is CASSLFLPTDTQYF. CDR3 bases: TGTGCCAGCAGCTTATTTCTCCCCACAGATACGCAGTATTTT. The chain recombines TRBV11-2 with TRBJ2-3; no clear D. Germline assignment: CDR1 SGHAT and CDR2 FQNNGV. The germline V and J ends were trimmed by 2 bases and 2 bases, with 8 bases remaining between them. The CDR3 loop spans 14 amino acids.

The chain employs TRBV7-2 and TRBJ1-1; D call uncertain. Germline V gene sequence: CDR1 SGHTA, CDR2 FQGNSA. Deletions cut 3 bases from V and 0 bases from J, with 5 bases between. This CDR3 spans 13 amino acids. CDR3 loop: CASSLPVNTEAFF. CDR3 DNA sequence: TGTGCCAGCAGCTTGCCAGTGAACACTGAAGCTTTCTTT.

J is TRBJ2-7 and V is TRBV29-1; no clear D gene. The CDR3 loop spans 15 amino acids. CDR1 and CDR2 (germline): SQVTM, ANQGSEA. V lost 2 bases, J lost 1 base, and 15 bases lay in between. CDR3 in DNA: TGCAGCGTTGAATCAGGAGACACCCCGTCCTACGAGCAGTACTTC. It is translated as CSVESGDTPSYEQYF.

This chain connects TRBV19 to TRBJ1-1, with D perhaps matching TRBD1 (5 bases). The germline V and J ends were trimmed by 3 bases and 5 bases, with 13 bases remaining between them. From germline, CDR1 is LNHDA and CDR2 SQIVND (reference sequence). This CDR3 region has 14 residues. In DNA form, the CDR3 reads TGTGCCAGTAGTATCTTGGGGCGCGGAACTGAAGCTTTCTTT. This translates into CASSILGRGTEAFF.

This sequence joins TRBV7-8 and TRBJ2-7; 11 positions agree with TRBD2. V was pared by 5 bases and J by 1 base, with 13 bases of the junction left unmatched. Germline lookup yields CDR1 SGHVS and CDR2 FQNEAQ. This CDR3 region has 18 residues. The CDR3: CASSPEASSGGTSYEQYF. The CDR3 DNA is TGTGCCAGCAGCCCCGAGGCGTCTAGCGGGGGGACATCCTACGAGCAGTACTTC.

This rearrangement joins TRBV30 to TRBJ1-3; D is perhaps TRBD1 (5 bases). Per germline, CDR1 GTSNPN and CDR2 SVGIG (reference sequence). V lost 2 bases and J lost 4, with 12 bases in between. The CDR3 has 14 residues. CDR3 sequence: CAWSSGAEGNTIYF. As DNA, the CDR3 is TGTGCCTGGAGTTCCGGGGCTGAAGGAAACACCATATATTTT.

V gene TRBV7-3 combines with J gene TRBJ1-1, with 7 positions matching TRBD1. CDR1 is SGHTA, CDR2 FQGTGA, per germline. The CDR3 spans 14 residues. Trimming cost V 1 base and J 11 bases; bases outside gene matches: 10. CDR3 amino acids: CASSLNGDRPRAFF. The CDR3 coding sequence is TGTGCCAGCAGCTTAAACGGGGACAGACCGCGGGCTTTCTTT.

The chain carries TRBV11-2 and TRBJ1-1; 9 bases match TRBD1. The CDR3 has 15 residues. Germline CDR1 SGHAT, CDR2 FQNNGV. The ends lost 5 bases at V and 4 bases at J; junction bases unmatched: 8. DNA of the CDR3: TGTGCCAGCAGCCCAGGGACAGGGAGAAGCACTGAAGCTTTCTTT. It yields the protein CASSPGTGRSTEAFF.

The chain uses TRBV5-1 and TRBJ2-7, with D maybe TRBD1 (6 bases). Between the trimmed V and J ends, which lost 2 bases and 3 bases, there was a span of 12 bases. CDR1 SGHRS and CDR2 YFSETQ come from the germline V gene. CDR3 length: 14 residues. The chain's CDR3 is CASSLLDSLYEQYF. The DNA of the CDR3 is TGCGCCAGCAGCTTACTGGACAGCCTCTACGAGCAGTACTTC. The full variable domain, in which reference TRBV5-1 and TRBJ2-7 provide the parts outside the CDR3, is KAGVTQTPRYLIKTRGQQVTLSCSPISGHRSVSWYQQTPGQGLQFLFEYFSETQRNKGNFPGRFSGRQFSNSRSEMNVSTLELGDSALYLCASSLLDSLYEQYFGPGTRLTVT.

The sample holds one count of this clone. The V gene is TRBV5-1, the J gene TRBJ2-3; D remains ambiguous. Per the germline V gene, CDR1 is SGHRS and CDR2 is YFSETQ. This CDR3 has 16 amino acids. Trimming stripped 0 bases from V and 1 base from J, with 12 bases between. The CDR3 DNA follows: TGCGCCAGCAGCTTGGGCGACGCCCGTGGCACAGATACGCAGTATTTT. As protein: CASSLGDARGTDTQYF.

The V and J genes are TRBV15 and TRBJ1-6, with 11 bases fitting TRBD1. The V gene's germline CDR1 is LNHNV and CDR2 YYDKDF (reference sequence). V lost 0 bases, J lost 10 bases, and 2 bases stayed unmatched. The CDR3 has 15 amino acids. The CDR3 sequence: CATSREDRGRSPLHF. CDR3 bases: TGTGCCACCAGCAGAGAGGACAGGGGGCGATCACCCCTCCACTTT.

This clone has only one observation. The chain couples TRBV4-2 to TRBJ2-3, with 10 bases aligning to TRBD2. Germline values: CDR1 LGHNA, CDR2 YNFKEQ. This CDR3 has 15 residues. With V trimmed by 3 bases and J by 6 bases, 6 bases remained unmatched. DNA of the CDR3: TGTGCCAGCAGCCAGTCTAGCGGGGGCCGGGATACGCAGTATTTT. Translated, it gives CASSQSSGGRDTQYF.

J is TRBJ2-7 and V is TRBV19; D may be TRBD1 (6 bases). The germline V gene encodes CDR1 LNHDA and CDR2 SQIVND (reference sequence). The germline V and J ends were trimmed by 4 bases and 3 bases, with 13 bases remaining between them. The CDR3 has 14 amino acids. The CDR3 region has the DNA TGTGCCAGTAGTACCCCGGGACAAGTCTACGAGCAGTACTTC. This codes for CASSTPGQVYEQYF.

The sample holds one count of this clone. This chain connects TRBV7-8 to TRBJ2-3, with a tentative D call TRBD2 (5 bases). V lost 7 bases to trimming and J lost 4 bases, with 12 bases between them. Germline CDR1 is SGHVS and CDR2 is FQNEAQ. This CDR3 comprises 13 residues. The CDR3 DNA sequence: TGTGCCAGCACCCCCCGAGCGGCAGATACGCAGTATTTT. Protein product: CASTPRAADTQYF. Based on the CDR3 plus reference TRBV7-8 and TRBJ2-3, the full variable domain is GAGVSQSPRYKVAKRGQDVALRCDPISGHVSLFWYQQALGQGPEFLTYFQNEAQLDKSGLPSDRFFAERPEGSVSTLKIQRTQQEDSAVYLCASTPRAADTQYFGPGTRLTVL.

The J gene is TRBJ2-5, the V gene TRBV10-3; TRBD2 matches at 8 bases. The ends lost 0 bases at V and 5 bases at J; junction bases unmatched: 8. This CDR3 has 16 amino acids. Looked up from germline, CDR1 is ENHRY and CDR2 is SYGVKD. CDR3 amino acids: CAISESTRASGETQYF. In DNA, the CDR3 is TGTGCCATCAGTGAGTCGACTCGGGCTAGCGGGGAGACCCAGTACTTC.

The chain employs TRBV7-9 and TRBJ2-7; 7 nucleotides line up with TRBD1. Germline V gene sequence: CDR1 SEHNR, CDR2 FQNEAQ (reference sequence). V lost 4 bases to trimming and J lost 0 bases; unmatched junction nucleotides: 3. The length of the CDR3 is 14 residues. In DNA, the CDR3 is TGTGCCAGCAGCTCGGGACAGAGCTCCTACGAGCAGTACTTC. Encoded protein: CASSSGQSSYEQYF.

This chain uses TRBV13 with TRBJ2-5, with 15 bases matching TRBD2. CDR3 length equals 18 residues. V gave up 5 bases and J gave up 5 bases; unmatched junction bases: 12. Germline CDR1 is PRHDT and CDR2 is FYEKMQ (reference sequence). CDR3 bases: TGTGCCAGCAGCGGTCGGACTAGCGGGGGGGCCCCCCCTGAGACCCAGTACTTC. Translation: CASSGRTSGGAPPETQYF.

The chain employs TRBV30 and TRBJ1-1; possibly TRBD1 for D (5 bases). The CDR3 is made up of 15 amino acids. Trimming left V 5 bases short and J 1 base short, with 17 bases between. CDR1 and CDR2 (germline): GTSNPN, SVGIG (reference sequence). The CDR3 sequence is CAWGLLGGTNTEAFF. CDR3 coding DNA: TGTGCCTGGGGACTACTCGGGGGAACGAACACTGAAGCTTTCTTT.

The chain links TRBV2 to TRBJ1-1; the match to TRBD1 covers 9 bases. CDR3 length: 15 amino acids. The germline V gene has CDR1 SNHLY and CDR2 FYNNEI. Trimming removed 6 bases from V and 1 base from J; junction bases left unmatched: 6. The CDR3 DNA reads as TGTGCCAGCAGGGCAAAGGACAGGGGGAACACTGAAGCTTTCTTT. Residues: CASRAKDRGNTEAFF.

This clone was seen just once. This sequence joins TRBV6-6 and TRBJ1-2; D not resolved. The CDR3 length is 14 residues. The germline V gene encodes CDR1 MNHNY and CDR2 SVGAGI (reference sequence). Deletions cut 2 bases from V and 1 base from J, with 8 bases between. The CDR3: CASSYGQDNYGYTF. The CDR3 coding sequence is TGTGCCAGCAGTTACGGGCAGGATAACTATGGCTACACCTTC.

The V call is TRBV4-2, the J call TRBJ2-3; the match to TRBD1 covers 8 bases. The J segment lost 5 bases and the V segment lost 4 bases, leaving 8 bases of the junction unmatched. This CDR3 spans 15 amino acids. From germline, CDR1 is LGHNA and CDR2 YNFKEQ. DNA for the CDR3: TGTGCCAGCAGCCGGCCTGGACAGGGAGTAGATACGCAGTATTTT. It yields the protein CASSRPGQGVDTQYF.

The chain uses TRBV4-1 and TRBJ1-5, with no clear D. This CDR3 has 14 residues. The ends were cut back, 1 base at V and 4 bases at J, with 8 bases in the middle. Germline V lookup: CDR1 MGHRA, CDR2 YSYEKL. CDR3 in DNA: TGCGCCAGCAGCCAAGGACACGGGAATCAGCCCCAGCATTTT. This codes for CASSQGHGNQPQHF.

The CDR3 spells CASSRPGTGSYEQYF. In DNA form, the CDR3 reads TGTGCCAGCAGCCGCCCCGGGACAGGGTCCTACGAGCAGTACTTC. This chain links TRBV5-6 with TRBJ2-7; 9 bases are shared with TRBD1. The trim removed 4 bases at V and 1 base at J, leaving 6 bases unmatched. The CDR3 length is 15 residues. Germline V gene lookup returns CDR1 SGHDT and CDR2 YYEEEE.

The chain is built from TRBV7-8 and TRBJ1-1; TRBD1 might be the D (5 bases). The CDR3 runs to 14 residues. Germline CDR1 SGHVS, CDR2 FQNEAQ. V was cut by 5 bases and J by 4 bases, with 14 bases left in between. CDR3 in amino acids: CASSPRRGSTEAFF. The CDR3 coding sequence is TGTGCCAGCAGCCCACGACGGGGGAGCACTGAAGCTTTCTTT.